This record looks at one TCR beta chain sequence and its context. Its antigen is still unknown. The input lacks base qualities; no much larger clone sits a single base away. This entry comes from a study of shared clonotypes between healthy human individuals (TCRdb year 2020). In terms of the full investigation: A couple of women and a few men aged 18 to 49 years were included in the cohort. To estimate repertoire size and how much clonotypes are shared between individuals, the study performed deep sequencing of blood TCR repertoires from a few healthy adults. To increase sequencing depth and limit assay-specific biases, TCR repertoire library preparation and sequencing were carried out by different laboratories using diverse techniques. Each donor's leukapheresis produced roughly between roughly 0.85 and 10 billion PBMCs. Results the study describes overall, beyond this receptor: Sampling was restricted to blood, and TCR repertoires in tissue are likely to differ from TCR repertoires in blood. Because the study included a small number of donors, the genetic and exposure-history diversity represented was limited. Pairwise subsampling indicated that sequencing depth was expected to affect the degree of clonotype sharing among donors.

V and J lose 6 bases and 4 bases, and a span of 13 bases separates them. The CDR1 and CDR2 encoded by the germline V gene are MDHEN and SYDVKM. The CDR3 goes from the cysteine to the phenylalanine over 13 residues. Solely the CDR3 DNA is kept, with 39 bases framed from the first base. The donors were healthy, HIV-negative adults who had no recently reported acute infections or vaccinations. Every donor was a Caucasian adult living in Nashville, Tennessee, USA. For unsorted samples, around 90 million PBMCs were counted, and genomic DNA was extracted using the QIAamp DNA Blood Mini kit. Blood was collected by leukapheresis, and PBMCs were isolated by Ficoll-Histopaque density gradient centrifugation and then cryopreserved in liquid nitrogen vapor phase. Using the deep immunoSEQ assay, TCR CDR3 regions were amplified from genomic DNA by multiplex PCR. Extracted genomic DNA from each cell subset was spread evenly across all wells of several immunoSEQ 96-well plates, with each plate serving as a replicate. For unsorted PBMC, each replicate PCR was loaded with approximately 320 ng genomic DNA, equivalent to roughly 33,000 T cell genomes. Genomic DNA from unsorted PBMC was sequenced over ten immunoSEQ deep assay plates. The purified libraries were quantified using a Qubit 3.0 fluorometer, sized with a Bioanalyzer 2100, and then quantified again using the KAPA Library Quantification kit. Every immunoSEQ 96-well plate was sequenced on a dedicated single-read 150-cycle Illumina NextSeq 550 flow cell. Regarding the original processing steps: Because the immunoSEQ output held only junctional sequences and lacked quality scores, the filtering could not match the filtering applied to full-length reads. Sequences were annotated with PyIR, a Python wrapper for IgBLAST v1.9, and V/J genes and CDR3 were assigned using IMGT germline references. Reads were removed for weak V/J assignments (E-value above 1e-6), missing CDR3, stop codons, out-of-frame junctions, or ambiguous translated residues. V3J clonotypes were defined as sequences sharing an identical inferred V gene, J gene, and CDR3 amino acid sequence. The percentage overlap between two repertoires was calculated by dividing the number of shared unique clonotypes by the size of the smaller repertoire. Richness of each repertoire was evaluated using RTK rarefaction, the Chao1 estimator, and Recon v2.1 estimates of unobserved clonotypes. In TCRdb, the immuneACCESS table is reduced to in-frame sequences with V and J assigned. These tables do not hold every clone; where another copy was compared, an unresolved V gene accounts for under half, and the others remain unexplained. The DNA was the basis for D and trimming; V, J and clone size are from that table. This sample holds about 560,000 clones; around 77% were observed only once. Together, the top ten hold 12% of the sample.

The material sequenced was PBMCs. This clonotype originated in a woman in her thirties or forties in good health. Some clones in this sample may be carry-over from other donors' samples. The chain links TRBV28 with TRBJ2-7; TRBD2 is possibly the D segment (6 matching bases). CDR3 reads: CASRRGGGYEQYF. The sequenced DNA is TGTGCCAGCAGGCGGGGCGGAGGTTACGAGCAGTACTTC.